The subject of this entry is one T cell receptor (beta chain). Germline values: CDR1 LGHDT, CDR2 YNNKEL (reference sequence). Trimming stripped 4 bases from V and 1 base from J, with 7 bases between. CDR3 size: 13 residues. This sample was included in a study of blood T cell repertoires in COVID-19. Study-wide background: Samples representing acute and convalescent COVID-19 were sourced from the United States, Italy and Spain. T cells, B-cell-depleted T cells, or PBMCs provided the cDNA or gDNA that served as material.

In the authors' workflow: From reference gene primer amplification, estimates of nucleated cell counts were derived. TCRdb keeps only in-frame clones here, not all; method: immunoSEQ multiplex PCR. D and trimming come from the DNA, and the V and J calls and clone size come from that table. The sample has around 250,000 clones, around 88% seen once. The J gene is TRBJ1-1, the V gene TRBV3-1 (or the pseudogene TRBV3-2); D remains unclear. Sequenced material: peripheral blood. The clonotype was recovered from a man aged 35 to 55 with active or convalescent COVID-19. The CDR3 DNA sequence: TGTGCCAGCAGCCCGCCAGGGAACACTGAAGCTTTCTTT. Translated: CASSPPGNTEAFF.